Below are 12 T cell receptor beta chains sequenced from a single sample in a study of blood T cell repertoires in COVID-19 (dated by TCRdb to 2020 to 2022). The protocol used for the library was the immunoSEQ multiplex PCR assay. Sourced from immuneACCESS, this table was stored by TCRdb with only in-frame sequences that have V and J called. A share of the clones is absent; for the studies checked, an unresolved V gene accounts for under half, and the remainder has no known explanation. This sample is represented by more than 200,000 clones; about nine tenths of them were singletons. The biggest ten clones account for under 6.5% of the sample. The sample was PBMCs or T cells enriched from blood (not recorded which). These receptors were taken from a woman younger than 45 with acute COVID-19.

This clone was found a few times. The rearrangement joins TRBV5-3 to TRBJ1-2; 11 bases are a match to TRBD1. TRBV5-3 is labeled an ORF, and its function is uncertain. Trimming cost V 1 base and J 6 bases; bases outside gene matches: 8. This CDR3 spans 16 amino acids. Here the CDR3 DNA reads TGTGCCAGAAGCTTGAGAGGACAGGGGGCGCTGGATGGCTACACCTTC. Protein product: CARSLRGQGALDGYTF.

This clone was counted between two and nine times. V is TRBV11-3 and J is TRBJ1-2; D is undetermined. Germline V CDR1 and CDR2: SGHNT, YENEEA. CDR3 length equals 12 residues. Trimming cost V 6 bases and J 7 bases, with 12 bases left between them. This CDR3 is CASSSGGLGYTF. In DNA, the CDR3 is TGTGCCAGCAGTTCCGGCGGACTTGGCTACACCTTC.

The chain employs TRBV11-2 and TRBJ2-7, with TRBD1 matching 7 bases. Germline CDR1 and CDR2: SGHAT and FQNNGV. The length of the CDR3 is 14 residues. V dropped 4 bases and J dropped 5; count of bases not matched to a gene: 8. CDR3 sequence: CASSSQGGYHEQYF. The CDR3 bases are TGTGCCAGCAGCTCCCAAGGGGGCTACCACGAGCAGTACTTC.

The V and J genes are TRBV4-3 and TRBJ2-1, with D maybe TRBD1 (5 bases). Germline-derived CDR1 and CDR2 are LGHNA and YSLEER. The CDR3 totals 13 residues. The V end was cut by 3 bases, the J end by 7 bases, with 10 bases between. The CDR3 sequence is CASSHAGWNEQFF. The CDR3 DNA reads TGCGCCAGCAGCCACGCAGGGTGGAATGAGCAGTTCTTC.

The rearrangement joins TRBV27 to TRBJ2-7; 9 bases are shared with TRBD2. The germline V gene encodes CDR1 MNHEY and CDR2 SMNVEV (reference sequence). Germline trimming cut 5 bases from V and 6 bases from J; bases unmatched to any gene: 8. The CDR3 has 14 amino acids. The CDR3 coding sequence is TGTGCCAGCAGTCTGGGACTAGCATCGGGCGAGCAGTACTTC. Translating gives CASSLGLASGEQYF.

In regard to this clone: Mismatch with germline at one junction end may stem from a read error. This chain joins TRBV29-1 and TRBJ1-2, with D maybe TRBD1 (6 bases). Looked up from germline, CDR1 is SQVTM and CDR2 is ANQGSEA. The length of the CDR3 is 12 residues. This chain's CDR3 is CSAEGGGGGYTF. The CDR3 DNA reads TGCAGCGCTGAAGGGGGAGGGGGTGGCTACACCTTC.

The V call is TRBV7-8, the J call TRBJ2-7; a possible D gene is TRBD1 (6 bases). V lost 8 bases and J 2 bases, leaving 13 bases between the germline ends. The CDR3 consists of 13 residues. Germline loops: CDR1 SGHVS, CDR2 FQNEAQ. As DNA, the CDR3 is TGTGCCAGCGGACAGCTGCGGACCTACGAGCAGTACTTC. Translating it yields CASGQLRTYEQYF.

This chain uses TRBV27 with TRBJ1-2; maybe TRBD1 (6 bases). The CDR3 spans 15 residues. The germline V gene encodes CDR1 MNHEY and CDR2 SMNVEV (reference sequence). Trimming cost V 4 bases and J 2 bases, with 14 bases left between them. The CDR3 DNA reads as TGTGCCAGCAGTTCCTTCCTACAGGGAAACTATGGCTACACCTTC. Translation gives CASSSFLQGNYGYTF.

This CDR3 is CASSLGERNYGYTF. In DNA, the CDR3 is TGTGCCAGCAGCCTGGGAGAAAGGAACTATGGCTACACCTTC. The V call is TRBV11-1, the J call TRBJ1-2; D ambiguous. Deletions cut 5 bases from V and 2 bases from J, with 12 bases between. The CDR3 runs 14 residues. Per the germline V gene, CDR1 is SGHAT and CDR2 is FQDESV (reference sequence).

The genes are TRBV19 and TRBJ1-5, with D unclear. The CDR3 totals 11 residues. V was cut by 8 bases and J by 4 bases, with 6 bases left in between. Germline V gives CDR1 LNHDA, CDR2 SQIVND (reference sequence). The CDR3 here is CASGRNQPQHF. CDR3 in DNA: TGTGCCAGTGGGAGGAATCAGCCCCAGCATTTT.

The chain is built from TRBV6-5 and TRBJ2-1; TRBD2 aligns across 7 bases. The trim removed 6 bases at V and 6 bases at J, leaving 11 bases unmatched. The germline CDR1 and CDR2 sequences are MNHEY and SVGAGI. The CDR3 consists of 15 residues. The CDR3 DNA reads as TGTGCCAGCAGACTAGGACTAGTGAACGTCAATGAGCAGTTCTTC. Protein product: CASRLGLVNVNEQFF.

This chain uses TRBV28 with TRBJ1-1; D not resolved. The germline gives CDR1 MDHEN, CDR2 SYDVKM. The CDR3 runs to 14 residues. Trimming cost V 1 base and J 7 bases, with 13 bases left between them. In DNA, the CDR3 is TGTGCCAGCAGTTTATCTCTTGGCAGGATTGAAGCTTTCTTT. It translates to CASSLSLGRIEAFF.